The clone carrying this T cell receptor beta chain was observed a handful of times. As yet, its antigen is unknown. The source of the sample is a study of T-cell memory formation after mild COVID-19. Study observations and caveats: CD8+ contracting clones occupied EMRA, while CD4+ ones occupied mainly CM and EM.

5'RACE with constant-segment primers built TCRalpha and TCRbeta cDNA libraries with UMIs. From the 5' RACE reads, TCRdb called clonotypes with MiXCR, one entry per CDR3 protein. The table has 530,000 or so distinct CDR3 sequences, 17% seen once. Sequenced input: PBMCs or a T cell subset sorted from them (not recorded which). The sequence was obtained from an adult woman who had mild COVID-19 (a few samples of this study predate the infection). Cell type and time point are not known.

This CDR3 reads CASNPAEVGPDTQYF. Here the CDR3 DNA reads TGTGCCAGCAACCCCGCGGAGGTGGGACCAGATACGCAGTATTTT. The chain joins TRBV7-9 to TRBJ2-3, with D perhaps given as TRBD1 or TRBD2 (5 bases each). The CDR3 is made up of 15 amino acids. CDR1 SEHNR and CDR2 FQNEAQ come from the germline V gene (reference sequence). The ends were cut back, 7 bases at V and 4 bases at J, with 18 bases in the middle.